This TCR beta chain was recorded in a study of cytomegalovirus exposure and HLA in healthy donors. The study's findings and limits: The study put some 150 TCR beta chains on its list as cytomegalovirus-associated. It was reported that the classifier diagnosed cytomegalovirus status with high specificity and sensitivity in both the original and validation cohorts. Confirmation in vitro established that three CMV-associated chains were specific for CMV antigens.

The donors were members of the roughly 120-subject validation cohort (separate from the approximately 670-subject first cohort). Worth noting for this clone: The antigen is not known.

The V gene lost 5 bases and the J gene lost 7 bases, with 14 bases spanning the gap. Per the germline V gene, CDR1 is GTSNPN and CDR2 is SVGIG (reference sequence). The CDR3 has 13 residues. Libraries were prepared by immunoSEQ multiplex PCR; TCRdb keeps only in-frame clonotypes and omits some of them. Among some 160,000 clones listed, approximately 91% were seen once. The sample comprised PBMCs. This clonotype was obtained from a man aged 18 to 29 in good health and CMV-seronegative. The V call is TRBV30, the J call TRBJ1-4; tentative D call: TRBD1 (6 bases). The CDR3 spells CAWSSGAVEKLFF. In DNA, the CDR3 is TGTGCCTGGTCCTCAGGGGCAGTTGAAAAACTGTTTTTT.